Shown below are 18 T cell receptor beta chains from a single sample sequenced in a study of blood T cell repertoires in COVID-19. TCRdb's table, derived via immunoSEQ multiplex PCR, lists solely in-frame clones and lacks some. The table records roughly 59,000 clones, roughly 80% of them present only once. What was sequenced was peripheral blood. Receptor source: a human donor in a cohort sampled during active COVID-19.

This clone was seen ten or more times. The genes are TRBV6-5 and TRBJ2-7, with TRBD2 as a possible D gene (6 bases). This CDR3 contains 13 residues. Germline CDR1 and CDR2: MNHEY and SVGAGI. Trimming left V 7 bases short and J 3 bases short, with 13 bases between. Written as DNA, the CDR3 is TGTGCCAGCAACTCGGGGGAGAACTACGAGCAGTACTTC. It is translated as CASNSGENYEQYF.

This chain connects TRBV28 to TRBJ1-2; a possible D gene is TRBD1 (5 bases). The length of the CDR3 is 14 residues. V was pared by 6 bases and J by 5 bases, with 16 bases between. Per the germline V gene, CDR1 is MDHEN and CDR2 is SYDVKM. The DNA for the CDR3 is TGTGCCAGCAGGTACCGGGGGACTCGGTATGGCTACACCTTC. Translation: CASRYRGTRYGYTF.

J is TRBJ1-1 and V is TRBV4-3; D remains ambiguous. Deletions cut 4 bases from V and 4 bases from J, with 10 bases between. The CDR3 has 13 residues. Germline CDR1 reads LGHNA; CDR2 reads YSLEER. The CDR3: CASSPSWGTEAFF. The CDR3 nucleotides read TGCGCCAGCAGCCCTAGCTGGGGCACTGAAGCTTTCTTT.

In its sample, this clone was seen once. V usage is TRBV6-2 or TRBV6-3 and J usage is TRBJ2-2; TRBD2 aligns across 9 bases. The germline V gene encodes CDR1 MNHEY and CDR2 SVGEGT. This CDR3 is built from 16 residues. After removal of 5 bases from V and 7 bases from J, the junction contained 11 bases not matched to a gene. As DNA, the CDR3 is TGTGCCAGCAGTCGTAGCGGGAGAGAGCCAGTCGGGGAGCTGTTTTTT. Protein sequence: CASSRSGREPVGELFF.

This clone is classed as medium-sized. The chain recombines TRBV29-1 with TRBJ2-1, with 9 bases matching TRBD1. The germline V gene encodes CDR1 SQVTM and CDR2 ANQGSEA. The CDR3 sequence is 14 residues long. Germline trimming cut 1 base from V and 2 bases from J; bases unmatched to any gene: 0. The DNA of the CDR3 is TGCAGCGTTGAAGGACAGGGGGCCTACAATGAGCAGTTCTTC. This sequence encodes CSVEGQGAYNEQFF.

This chain links TRBV19 with TRBJ1-2; D may be TRBD1 (6 bases). Germline values: CDR1 LNHDA, CDR2 SQIVND (reference sequence). The CDR3 spans 14 residues. Trimming pared 7 bases from V and 2 bases from J, leaving 14 bases between. The CDR3 nucleotides are TGTGCCAGTAAGCCGGGACACAAGAACTATGGCTACACCTTC. This sequence encodes CASKPGHKNYGYTF.

The chain is built from TRBV7-2 and TRBJ2-5; TRBD1 agrees at 9 bases. V dropped 5 bases and J dropped 5; count of bases not matched to a gene: 9. The CDR3 is made up of 15 amino acids. Germline CDR1 reads SGHTA; CDR2 reads FQGNSA. CDR3 DNA sequence: TGTGCCAGCAGCCTAACACAGGGGGCCGGCGAGACCCAGTACTTC. Translating gives CASSLTQGAGETQYF.

The V call is TRBV5-6, the J call TRBJ2-5; tentative D call: TRBD1 (6 bases). Trimming cost V 4 bases and J 5 bases, with 18 bases left between them. The CDR3 sequence is 15 residues long. The germline V gene has CDR1 SGHDT and CDR2 YYEEEE. The CDR3 bases are TGTGCCAGCAGCGGAACAGGGAAGGCGCGGGAGACCCAGTACTTC. It yields the protein CASSGTGKARETQYF.

V usage is TRBV6-2 or TRBV6-3 and J usage is TRBJ1-5; 7 bases fit TRBD1. Germline V gives CDR1 MNHEY, CDR2 SVGEGT. There are 17 residues in the CDR3. The V gene end was trimmed by 2 bases and the J gene end by 5 bases; junction bases not matched to a gene: 12. The CDR3 DNA follows: TGTGCCAGCAGTTACCCACAACAGGGGCTGGTTGATCAGCCCCAGCATTTT. Encoded protein: CASSYPQQGLVDQPQHF.

The V call is TRBV3-1 (or the pseudogene TRBV3-2), the J call TRBJ1-2; 7 nucleotides line up with TRBD1. The CDR3 sequence is 14 residues long. Germline V gene lookup returns CDR1 LGHDT and CDR2 YNNKEL (reference sequence). The J segment lost 6 bases and the V segment lost 1 base, leaving 5 bases of the junction unmatched. The CDR3 spells CASSQAVTGHGYTF. The CDR3 nucleotides read TGTGCCAGCAGCCAAGCTGTGACAGGGCATGGCTACACCTTC.

The chain recombines TRBV6-2 or TRBV6-3 with TRBJ2-3, with TRBD1 as a possible D gene (5 bases). Germline values: CDR1 MNHEY, CDR2 SVGEGT. Between the trimmed V and J ends, which lost 2 bases and 4 bases, there was a span of 13 bases. CDR3 length: 15 amino acids. This CDR3 reads CASSYGREPSDTQYF. In nucleotides, the CDR3 is TGTGCCAGCAGTTACGGCAGGGAACCATCAGATACGCAGTATTTT.

In its sample, this clone was seen once. The chain has TRBV10-2 and TRBJ2-7; D is possibly TRBD2 (5 bases). Per germline, CDR1 WSHSY and CDR2 SAAADI. V lost 6 bases and J 3 bases, leaving 15 bases between the germline ends. This CDR3 region has 14 residues. The CDR3 nucleotides are TGCGCCAGCAGACATGGGATGGGAGACTACGAGCAGTACTTC. Protein sequence: CASRHGMGDYEQYF.

The J gene is TRBJ2-7, the V gene TRBV6-5; maybe TRBD2 (6 bases). There are 15 residues in the CDR3. The germline V gene has CDR1 MNHEY and CDR2 SVGAGI. Trimming stripped 9 bases from V and 3 bases from J, with 21 bases between. The CDR3 bases are TGTGCCAGTACTTTCCGATCGGGGGATTTCTACGAGCAGTACTTC. Translation gives CASTFRSGDFYEQYF.

This clone occurred once. The chain recombines TRBV6-2 or TRBV6-3 with TRBJ2-1, with 9 positions matching TRBD1. The CDR3 is made up of 17 amino acids. Germline V CDR1 and CDR2: MNHEY, SVGEGT. V trimming: 2 bases; J trimming: 3 bases; junction bases outside the gene matches: 8. CDR3 sequence: CASSYAPGTGIYNEQFF. The DNA of the CDR3 is TGTGCCAGCAGTTACGCCCCCGGGACAGGGATCTACAATGAGCAGTTCTTC.

V is TRBV5-1 and J is TRBJ2-3; D call uncertain. V was pared by 4 bases and J by 0 bases, with 9 bases between. This CDR3 comprises 14 residues. Germline values: CDR1 SGHRS, CDR2 YFSETQ. The CDR3 nucleotides are TGCGCCAGCAGCGGCACACAGAGCACAGATACGCAGTATTTT. This codes for CASSGTQSTDTQYF.

This clone was observed a single time. The chain has TRBV11-3 and TRBJ2-7, with D possibly being TRBD2 (5 bases). Between the trimmed V and J ends, which lost 0 bases and 7 bases, there was a span of 7 bases. Per germline, CDR1 SGHNT and CDR2 YENEEA. The length of the CDR3 is 12 residues. In DNA form, the CDR3 reads TGTGCCAGCAGCTTAGATACGGGAGAGCAGTACTTC. Translated, it gives CASSLDTGEQYF.

This clone was seen just once. This chain's CDR3 is CASSPRRWVAGERTDTQYF. CDR3 bases: TGTGCCAGCAGTCCCCGGAGGTGGGTAGCGGGAGAACGCACAGATACGCAGTATTTT. The V gene is TRBV28, the J gene TRBJ2-3, with 9 positions matching TRBD2. This CDR3 is built from 19 residues. Germline V gives CDR1 MDHEN, CDR2 SYDVKM. J gave up 1 base and V 5 bases, and 16 bases lay outside the gene matches.

The rearrangement uses TRBV7-9 and TRBJ2-7; weak D call: TRBD2 (5 bases). CDR1 is SEHNR, CDR2 FQNEAQ, per germline (reference sequence). This CDR3 is 14 amino acids long. The V and J ends lost 5 bases and 2 bases respectively, with 13 bases between them. The CDR3 protein is CASSPGLNPYEQYF. The DNA for the CDR3 is TGTGCCAGCAGCCCCGGACTGAACCCCTACGAGCAGTACTTC.